This T cell receptor (beta chain) was documented in a study of siplizumab effects on memory and regulatory T cells (dated by TCRdb to about 2019). Background for the entire study: The effect of the anti-CD2 antibody siplizumab on alloreactive T-cell subsets was examined in allogeneic mixed lymphocyte reactions constructed from human PBMCs. What the research found in general, with its limitations: A naive or memory phenotype could not be assigned to roughly 80-96% of proliferating CD4+ or CD8+ clones. No functional confirmation was obtained for the suppressive function of proliferating Tregs from siplizumab cultures. Greater diversity appeared to be present in unstimulated naive T cells than in memory T cells, and a substantial contribution to the alloresponse seemed to be made by naive cells. Because sequences below about 10^-5 frequency were poorly captured, only a minor fraction of alloreactive clones could be mapped to unstimulated subsets. Among mappable alloreactive CD4+ clones, an average Treg-derived fraction of less than 70% was observed with siplizumab, compared with 26.9% in control reactions. The cumulative frequency of alloreactive sequences that could be traced back to unstimulated CD4+ memory T cells was significantly reduced by siplizumab.

Worth noting for this clone: No antigen is known for it. It has no much larger one-base neighbor in the sample; base qualities were not kept.

Sorted unstimulated T cells and proliferating T cells recovered from mixed lymphocyte reactions were subjected to TCRbeta CDR3 sequencing. Fresh whole blood from fewer than 11 HLA-typed healthy donors served as the source for isolating PBMCs. The library was obtained by the immunoSEQ multiplex PCR assay. Roughly 10^5 TCR templates per sample were assayed on the deep sequencing platform. Genomic DNA extracted from sorted T cells was used for TCRbeta CDR3 sequencing. In the source study's methods: Clonal analysis of TCRbeta CDR3 data was done in the R programming language. Alloreactive CD4+ and CD8+ clones were defined by comparing unstimulated samples with post-reaction CFSE-low samples. By matching sequences to the repertoires of sorted unstimulated Treg and non-Treg cells, each alloreactive CD4+ clone was assigned a regulatory or non-regulatory origin. Drawn from immuneACCESS, this table holds only the in-frame rearrangements with V and J called that TCRdb kept. Clones are partly lost; checked studies trace under half to an unresolved V gene and leave the rest unexplained. V, J and clone size were drawn from that table, and D and trimming were deduced from the DNA. This sample lists 87,000 or so clones; about nine tenths were detected once. The ten largest clones represent 15% of the sample.

From the germline V gene (reference sequence), CDR1 is SEHNR and CDR2 is FQNEAQ. A distance of 15 bases separates the germline ends of V and J, which lose 2 bases and 5 bases respectively. Counted from cysteine to phenylalanine, this CDR3 has 15 amino acids. Only CDR3 DNA remains: 45 bases, in frame from the first base. The sample was CD4+ T cells sorted from blood. This sequence uses TRBV7-9 and TRBJ1-2, with the D gene not clear enough to name. The clonotype was recovered from a human donor in good health. The nucleotides read TGTGCCAGCAGCTTAACGCTGACGGAGACGTATGGCTACACCTTC. Its translation reads: CASSLTLTETYGYTF.